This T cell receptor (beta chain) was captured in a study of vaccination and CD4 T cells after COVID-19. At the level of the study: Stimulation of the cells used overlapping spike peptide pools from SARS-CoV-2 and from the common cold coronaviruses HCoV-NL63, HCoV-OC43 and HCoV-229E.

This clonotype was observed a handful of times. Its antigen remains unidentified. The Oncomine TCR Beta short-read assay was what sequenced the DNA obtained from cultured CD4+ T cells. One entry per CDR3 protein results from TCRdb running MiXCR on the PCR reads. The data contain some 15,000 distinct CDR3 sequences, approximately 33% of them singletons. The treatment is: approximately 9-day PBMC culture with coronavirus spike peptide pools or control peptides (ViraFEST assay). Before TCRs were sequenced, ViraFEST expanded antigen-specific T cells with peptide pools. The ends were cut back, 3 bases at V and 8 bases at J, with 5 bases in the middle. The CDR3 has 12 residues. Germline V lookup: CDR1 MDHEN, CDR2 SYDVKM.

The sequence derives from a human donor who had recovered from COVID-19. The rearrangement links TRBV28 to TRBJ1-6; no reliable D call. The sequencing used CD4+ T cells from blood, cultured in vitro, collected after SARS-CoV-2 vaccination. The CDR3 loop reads CASSFSHSPLHF. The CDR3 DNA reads TGTGCCAGCAGTTTCTCGCATTCACCCCTCCACTTT. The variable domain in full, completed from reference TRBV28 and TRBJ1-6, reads DVKVTQSSRYLVKRTGEKVFLECVQDMDHENMFWYRQDPGLGLRLIYFSYDVKMKEKGDIPEGYSVSREKKERFSLILESASTNQTSMYLCASSFSHSPLHFGNGTRLTVT.